A single sample is the source of the 25 T cell receptor beta chains below, sequenced in a study of shared clonotypes between healthy human individuals. Generated by immunoSEQ multiplex PCR, the TCRdb table keeps only in-frame clones and is missing some. This sample has a few hundred thousand clones; around 79% occur once, and the top ten carry approximately 12%. The material sequenced was PBMCs. These receptors originate from a woman aged 40 to 49 in good health. Some clones in this sample may be carry-over from other donors' samples.

This rearrangement joins TRBV2 to TRBJ2-1; 9 bases map to TRBD1. V was pared by 2 bases and J by 10 bases, with 9 bases of the junction left unmatched. The CDR3 has 15 amino acids. Germline V gene data show CDR1 as SNHLY and CDR2 as FYNNEI. CDR3 residues: CASSEWDRVGAEQFF. For the CDR3, the DNA is TGTGCCAGCAGTGAATGGGACAGGGTAGGAGCCGAGCAGTTCTTC.

This sequence joins TRBV28 and TRBJ2-7; possibly TRBD1 for D (6 bases). The V gene's germline CDR1 is MDHEN and CDR2 SYDVKM. Trimming took off 10 bases at V and 2 bases at J, with 15 bases between the two ends. The CDR3 length is 13 residues. This chain's CDR3 is CATTVGGAYEQYF. CDR3 nucleotides: TGTGCCACCACGGTAGGGGGAGCCTACGAGCAGTACTTC.

This chain uses TRBV28 with TRBJ1-5; the D gene is possibly TRBD1 (5 bases). The CDR3 sequence is 15 residues long. Trimming removed 3 bases at V and 6 bases at J, with 15 bases between. CDR1 and CDR2 (germline): MDHEN, SYDVKM. CDR3 amino acids: CASSFWDGMIQPQHF. The DNA of the CDR3 is TGTGCCAGCAGTTTTTGGGACGGTATGATTCAGCCCCAGCATTTT.

This rearrangement joins TRBV5-1 to TRBJ2-3; 7 bases line up with TRBD1. The CDR3 is 15 residues long. The germline V gene has CDR1 SGHRS and CDR2 YFSETQ. The junction had 8 bases not matched to a gene; V was cut back by 5 bases and J by 2 bases. Here the CDR3 reads CASRPTGIVTDTQYF. The CDR3 DNA reads TGCGCCAGCAGGCCGACAGGGATTGTCACAGATACGCAGTATTTT.

This chain uses TRBV14 with TRBJ2-1; no firm D call. Deletions cut 1 base from V and 6 bases from J, with 7 bases between. CDR1 and CDR2 from the germline V gene are SGHDN and FVKESK. The CDR3 is 13 residues long. CDR3 region: CASSQARFNEQFF. The DNA of the CDR3 is TGTGCCAGCAGCCAAGCACGTTTCAATGAGCAGTTCTTC.

The chain has TRBV20-1 and TRBJ2-7; D may correspond to TRBD1 or TRBD2 (5 bases each). The ends were cut back, 6 bases at V and 7 bases at J, with 10 bases in the middle. The CDR3 spans 10 residues. Germline CDR1 is DFQATT and CDR2 is SNEGSKA (reference sequence). In DNA, the CDR3 is TGCAGTGCGGGACCCCGTGAGCAGTACTTC. As protein: CSAGPREQYF.

This clone has a handful of counts. V and J are TRBV2 and TRBJ1-1; 7 bases align to TRBD1. The ends lost 11 bases at V and 1 base at J; junction bases unmatched: 1. The CDR3 has 11 amino acids. The germline V gene has CDR1 SNHLY and CDR2 FYNNEI. CDR3 protein: CAGTENTEAFF. Written as DNA, the CDR3 is TGTGCCGGGACAGAGAACACTGAAGCTTTCTTT.

The sample holds one count of this clone. V and J are TRBV7-2 and TRBJ2-3; D might be TRBD1 (6 bases). The CDR3 is 16 residues long. V was cut by 3 bases and J by 0 bases, with 13 bases left in between. The germline gives CDR1 SGHTA, CDR2 FQGNSA. CDR3 residues: CASSFQSGQSTDTQYF. In nucleotides, the CDR3 is TGTGCCAGCAGCTTTCAATCGGGACAAAGCACAGATACGCAGTATTTT.

V is TRBV28 and J is TRBJ1-1, with D tentatively TRBD1 (5 bases). The CDR3 extends over 11 amino acids. Trimming stripped 5 bases from V and 11 bases from J, with 12 bases between. Germline CDR1 and CDR2: MDHEN and SYDVKM. The CDR3 is CASSHRTAAFF. The DNA of the CDR3 is TGTGCCAGCAGTCACAGGACGGCGGCTTTCTTT.

This chain joins TRBV5-1 and TRBJ2-1; TRBD2 matches 9 bases. The CDR3 sequence is 15 residues long. From germline, CDR1 is SGHRS and CDR2 YFSETQ. Trimming removed 1 base from V and 5 bases from J; junction bases left unmatched: 4. The CDR3 sequence: CASSLISSGDNEQFF. CDR3 sequence (DNA): TGCGCCAGCAGCTTGATATCTAGCGGGGACAATGAGCAGTTCTTC.

J is TRBJ2-7 and V is TRBV29-1, with 8 bases aligning to TRBD1. The germline V gene has CDR1 SQVTM and CDR2 ANQGSEA. The V segment lost 4 bases and the J segment 2 bases; nucleotides outside the gene matches: 4. CDR3 length: 13 residues. The DNA for the CDR3 is TGCAGCGTTGGCAGGGGGCTCCCCTACGAGCAGTACTTC. Protein: CSVGRGLPYEQYF.

A remark on this clone: A much larger clonotype is one base distant, so this may be a read error. This chain links TRBV6-7 with TRBJ2-4; possibly TRBD1 or TRBD2 for D (6 bases each). TRBV6-7 is labeled an ORF, and its function is uncertain. V was clipped by 6 bases and J by 3 bases, with 27 bases between them. The CDR3 totals 19 residues. DNA for the CDR3: TGTGCCAGCAGCCCCCGGGCTGGGGGGCTGTTAAAAGACAAAAACATTCAGTACTTC. This encodes CASSPRAGGLLKDKNIQYF.

The rearrangement joins TRBV7-2 to TRBJ2-3; a possible D gene is TRBD2 (6 bases). V was clipped by 2 bases and J by 4 bases, with 16 bases between them. This CDR3 spans 16 amino acids. Germline values: CDR1 SGHTA, CDR2 FQGNSA. The CDR3 DNA sequence: TGTGCCAGCAGCTTATTAGGGGCGGGAACCCCAGATACGCAGTATTTT. Amino acids: CASSLLGAGTPDTQYF. Drawing the rest from reference TRBV7-2 and TRBJ2-3, the complete variable domain is GAGVSQSPSNKVTEKGKDVELRCDPISGHTALYWYRQSLGQGLEFLIYFQGNSAPDKSGLPSDRFSAERTGGSVSTLTIQRTQQEDSAVYLCASSLLGAGTPDTQYFGPGTRLTVL.

The table lists this clone with a count of one. The chain recombines TRBV7-2 with TRBJ2-3; D not resolved. Trimming pared 4 bases from V and 4 bases from J, leaving 12 bases between. This CDR3 has 14 amino acids. CDR1 and CDR2 (germline): SGHTA, FQGNSA. Written as DNA, the CDR3 is TGTGCCAGCAGCTCCGGGCCCAACGCAGATACGCAGTATTTT. Translation gives CASSSGPNADTQYF.

A few counts support this clone. The V call is TRBV2, the J call TRBJ2-2, with 10 bases that match TRBD1. From germline, CDR1 is SNHLY and CDR2 FYNNEI. The CDR3 is 15 amino acids. V was pared by 7 bases and J by 3 bases, with 5 bases of the junction left unmatched. The CDR3 nucleotides read TGTGCCAGCACCTGGACAGGGGGGTACACCGGGGAGCTGTTTTTT. Its translation: CASTWTGGYTGELFF.

The genes are TRBV7-6 and TRBJ2-5; D is perhaps TRBD1 (5 bases). CDR1 SGHVS and CDR2 FNYEAQ come from the germline V gene. V was shortened by 3 bases and J by 9 bases, with 17 bases between the two germline ends. This CDR3 region has 14 residues. The CDR3 reads CASSLDTPQGAQYF. The CDR3, as DNA: TGTGCCAGCAGCTTGGACACGCCCCAAGGGGCCCAGTACTTC.

Notes on this clone: This likely traces to a read error, being one base from a far larger clone. This chain connects TRBV4-1 to TRBJ2-1; TRBD2 matches at 8 bases. With 4 bases clipped from V and 7 bases from J, the junction kept 9 bases outside the gene matches. There are 15 residues in the CDR3. CDR1 and CDR2 (germline): MGHRA, YSYEKL. CDR3 nucleotides: TGCGCCAGCAGCCCGGGACCAGCGGGAGAGAATGAGCAGTTCTTC. Its protein product is CASSPGPAGENEQFF.

CDR3 bases: TGTGCCAGCAGCTCTCGGTCCCAGGGGGAGCAGTACTTC. This codes for CASSSRSQGEQYF. This sequence joins TRBV7-2 and TRBJ2-7; D is perhaps TRBD1 (6 bases). The germline V gene has CDR1 SGHTA and CDR2 FQGNSA. The germline V and J ends were trimmed by 4 bases and 7 bases, with 14 bases remaining between them. The CDR3 covers 13 residues.

V and J are TRBV11-1 and TRBJ2-3; D unresolved. Germline loops: CDR1 SGHAT, CDR2 FQDESV (reference sequence). Trimming removed 3 bases at V and 6 bases at J, with 4 bases between. The CDR3 loop spans 11 amino acids. Here the CDR3 reads CASSLTDTQYF. In DNA, the CDR3 is TGTGCCAGCAGCTTGACTGATACGCAGTATTTT. The full variable domain, completed using reference TRBV11-1 and TRBJ2-3, is EAEVAQSPRYKITEKSQAVAFWCDPISGHATLYWYRQILGQGPELLVQFQDESVVDDSQLPKDRFSAERLKGVDSTLKIQPAELGDSAMYLCASSLTDTQYFGPGTRLTVL.

This clone was detected only once. The rearrangement uses TRBV7-3 and TRBJ2-1, with a tentative D call TRBD2 (6 bases). V was pared by 0 bases and J by 4 bases, with 10 bases between. CDR1 is SGHTA and CDR2 is FQGTGA in the germline V gene. This CDR3 is built from 15 residues. CDR3 protein: CASSLTLTSYNEQFF. The CDR3 nucleotides read TGTGCCAGCAGCTTAACGTTGACTAGTTACAATGAGCAGTTCTTC.

The rearrangement links TRBV18 to TRBJ2-3, with TRBD2 matching 7 bases. Per germline, CDR1 KGHSH and CDR2 LQKENI. Trimming took 1 base from V and 4 from J; bases not matched to a gene: 2. The CDR3 loop spans 14 amino acids. CDR3 DNA sequence: TGTGCCAGCTCACCACGGGCGGGAGCAGATACGCAGTATTTT. This translates into CASSPRAGADTQYF.

The V and J genes are TRBV9 and TRBJ2-6, with 10 bases identical to TRBD2. The ends lost 4 bases at V and 2 bases at J; junction bases unmatched: 9. From germline, CDR1 is SGDLS and CDR2 YYNGEE. CDR3 length: 18 amino acids. The DNA of the CDR3 is TGTGCCAGCAGCACGCGGACTAGCGGAATCCCTGGGGCCAACGTCCTGACTTTC. The encoded protein is CASSTRTSGIPGANVLTF.

V and J are TRBV5-4 and TRBJ1-6; 9 bases agree with TRBD1. CDR1 SGHNT and CDR2 YYREEE come from the germline V gene (reference sequence). J was trimmed by 5 bases and V by 4 bases; bases with no gene match: 4. The CDR3 sequence is 15 residues long. The CDR3 spells CASSRDRANNSPLHF. In nucleotides, the CDR3 is TGTGCCAGCAGCCGGGACAGGGCAAATAATTCACCCCTCCACTTT.

The chain recombines TRBV5-1 with TRBJ2-5, with TRBD2 matching over 13 bases. CDR1 is SGHRS and CDR2 is YFSETQ in the germline V gene. J gave up 3 bases and V 3 bases, and 2 bases lay outside the gene matches. The CDR3 consists of 15 residues. In DNA, the CDR3 is TGCGCCAGCAGCTCCGGGACTAGCGGGGAAGAGACCCAGTACTTC. This encodes CASSSGTSGEETQYF.

This sequence joins TRBV2 and TRBJ1-1; D is undetermined. V was cut by 6 bases and J by 1 base, with 6 bases left in between. CDR3 size: 12 residues. Germline CDR1 is SNHLY and CDR2 is FYNNEI. CDR3 coding DNA: TGTGCCAGCAGAAGGGAGAACACTGAAGCTTTCTTT. Protein sequence: CASRRENTEAFF.